The next 2 T cell receptor beta chains were all read from a single sample in a study of cytomegalovirus exposure and HLA in healthy donors. PCR amplification relied on 60 Vbeta primers (plus 13 Jbeta primers). Profiled with immunoSEQ multiplex PCR; TCRdb holds only in-frame clones, not every one. Among about 130,000 clones listed, roughly 82% were seen once. The sample comprised PBMCs. The receptors come from a boy younger than 18 in good health and CMV-seronegative.

The rearrangement uses TRBV10-3 and TRBJ2-1; 10 nucleotides align to TRBD2. There are 15 residues in the CDR3. Looked up from germline, CDR1 is ENHRY and CDR2 is SYGVKD. V was clipped by 3 bases and J by 6 bases; unmatched bases: 5. CDR3 coding DNA: TGTGCCATCAGTGAAGTGTTAGCGGGAGGCAATGAGCAGTTCTTC. Protein: CAISEVLAGGNEQFF.

This chain links TRBV27 with TRBJ2-1; no clear D. The germline gives CDR1 MNHEY, CDR2 SMNVEV (reference sequence). This CDR3 has 14 amino acids. The germline V and J ends were trimmed by 3 bases and 4 bases, with 10 bases remaining between them. The CDR3 nucleotides are TGTGCCAGCAGTTTGCTTAACAGATACAATGAGCAGTTCTTC. This codes for CASSLLNRYNEQFF.